Listed below are T cell receptor beta chains from one sample, sequenced in a study of CD8 T cells in ankylosing spondylitis. TCRdb re-derived calls from the 5' RACE reads in MiXCR, one entry per CDR3 protein. Of fewer than 250,000 distinct CDR3 sequences listed, approximately 20% are singletons. The sample was blood, either unsorted or a sorted T cell fraction (not recorded which). The receptors originated from a male donor with ankylosing spondylitis. The CDR3 runs from the conserved cysteine through the conserved F or W. The D gene is left open where the match is weak. Clone size is given for some rows only: seen once, a few or many times, or a class if the clone is expanded.

TRBJ1-4,TRBV5-5,-,-,TGTGCCAGCAGTCAGAGCGCCCAAGGGGAAAAACTGTTTTTT,CASSQSAQGEKLFF
TRBJ2-1,TRBV19,-,once,TGTGCCAGTAGTGAGGGTTGGGGTGAGCAGTTCTTC,CASSEGWGEQFF
TRBJ1-1,TRBV12-3/TRBV12-4,-,-,TGTGCCAGCAACCGACTGGGGCTGAACACTGAAGCTTTCTTT,CASNRLGLNTEAFF
TRBJ2-1,TRBV12-3/TRBV12-4,TRBD2,-,TGTGCCCGCAGTTTAGGGCTAGCGGGAGGGGTGGCCTACAATGAGCAGTTCTTC,CARSLGLAGGVAYNEQFF
TRBJ2-2,TRBV2,TRBD2,-,TGTGCCGTTCCTGCGGGAGGTTACACCGGGGAGCTGTTTTTT,CAVPAGGYTGELFF
TRBJ2-3,TRBV10-3,-,-,TGTGCCATCGGGGACAATGCAGCAACAGATACGCAGTATTTT,CAIGDNAATDTQYF
TRBJ2-1,TRBV7-2,-,few,TGTGCCAGCAGCGAAGGACTTTGGTTAGGGCAGTTCTTC,CASSEGLWLGQFF
TRBJ1-1,TRBV18,TRBD1,few,TGTGCCAGCTCACCAGCGACAGGGGGCCCCCTGAACACTGAAGCTTTCTTT,CASSPATGGPLNTEAFF
TRBJ2-1,TRBV4-3,TRBD1,few,TGCGCCAGCAGCCAGGAGACAGGGTCGGGCTACAATGAGCAGTTCTTC,CASSQETGSGYNEQFF
TRBJ2-5,TRBV11-2,-,many,TGTGCCAGCAGCGAAACGGGGTGGCGAGAAGAGACCCAGTACTTC,CASSETGWREETQYF
TRBJ2-7,TRBV3-1,TRBD2,-,TGTGCCAGCAGTGAACTAGCGTACGAGCAGTACTTC,CASSELAYEQYF
TRBJ2-7,TRBV29-1,TRBD1,few,TGCAGCGTGGTCGACAGGGGGGCCACCTACGAGCAGTACTTC,CSVVDRGATYEQYF
TRBJ1-2,TRBV12-3/TRBV12-4,TRBD1,many,TGTGCCAGCAGTCCCGGGACAGTCGAAAATGGCTACACCTTC,CASSPGTVENGYTF
TRBJ1-5,TRBV27,-,many,TGTGCCAGCAGTTTAGCAGGGAGGAATCAGCCCCAGCATTTT,CASSLAGRNQPQHF
TRBJ2-7,TRBV21-1,-,few,TGTGCCAGCAGCACCCCTTCCGGGGAGTCCCCATCGTACGAGCAGTACTTC,CASSTPSGESPSYEQYF
TRBJ2-3,TRBV20-1,TRBD1,-,TGCAGTGCTAGAGGCCCAGGGGGTGGCACAGATACGCAGTATTTT,CSARGPGGGTDTQYF
TRBJ2-7,TRBV4-2,-,-,TGTGCCAGCAGCCAAGTTCCCTCGTCTGGATACGAGCAGTACTTC,CASSQVPSSGYEQYF
TRBJ2-7,TRBV5-6,TRBD2,many,TGTGCCAGCAGCTCGGGACTAGCGGCCTACGAGCAGTACTTC,CASSSGLAAYEQYF
TRBJ1-3,TRBV28,-,-,TGTGCCAGCAGCGACACTACGAGCTCTGGAAACACCATATATTTT,CASSDTTSSGNTIYF
TRBJ2-4,TRBV30,-,-,TGTGCCTGGAACCTAGGGAACATTCAGTACTTC,CAWNLGNIQYF
TRBJ1-4,TRBV2,TRBD1,-,TGTGCCAGCACCCACATAGCGGGGACAGGGACAGCTAATGAAAAACTGTTTTTT,CASTHIAGTGTANEKLFF
TRBJ1-5,TRBV5-1,-,many,TGCGCCAGCAGCTTGGAGGGGCAGGGTGATCAGCCCCAGCATTTT,CASSLEGQGDQPQHF
TRBJ2-5,TRBV25-1,-,few,TGTGCCAGCAGTGAATCGGTGACGCAAGAGACCCAGTACTTC,CASSESVTQETQYF
TRBJ2-7,TRBV12-3/TRBV12-4,TRBD1,-,TGTGCCAGCAGTTCCGCTCCCGGGACAGGGGAAAACGAGCAGTACTTC,CASSSAPGTGENEQYF
TRBJ2-7,TRBV27,-,few,TGTGCCAGCAGTTTACAGGGGAACTACGAGCAGTACTTC,CASSLQGNYEQYF
TRBJ2-3,TRBV3-1,-,-,TGTGCCAGCAGTCCGGACTCAAGCCCAGATACGCAGTATTTT,CASSPDSSPDTQYF